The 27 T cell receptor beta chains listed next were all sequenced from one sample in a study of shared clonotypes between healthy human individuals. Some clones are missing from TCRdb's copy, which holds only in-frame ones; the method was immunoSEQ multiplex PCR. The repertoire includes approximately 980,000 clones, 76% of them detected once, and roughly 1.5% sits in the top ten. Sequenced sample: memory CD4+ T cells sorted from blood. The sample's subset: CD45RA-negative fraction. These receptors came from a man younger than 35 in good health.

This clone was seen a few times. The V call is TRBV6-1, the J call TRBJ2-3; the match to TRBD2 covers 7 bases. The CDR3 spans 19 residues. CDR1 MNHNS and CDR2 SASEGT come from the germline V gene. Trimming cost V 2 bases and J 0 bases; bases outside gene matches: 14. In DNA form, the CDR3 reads TGTGCCAGCAGTGAAAGAGTGGCTAGCGGAGTATCTAGCACAGATACGCAGTATTTT. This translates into CASSERVASGVSSTDTQYF.

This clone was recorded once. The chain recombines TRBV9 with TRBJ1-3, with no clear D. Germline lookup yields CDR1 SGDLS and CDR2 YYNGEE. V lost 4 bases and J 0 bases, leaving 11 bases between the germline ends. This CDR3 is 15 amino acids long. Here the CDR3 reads CASSPSGSSGNTIYF. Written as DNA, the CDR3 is TGTGCCAGCAGCCCCTCTGGCAGCTCTGGAAACACCATATATTTT.

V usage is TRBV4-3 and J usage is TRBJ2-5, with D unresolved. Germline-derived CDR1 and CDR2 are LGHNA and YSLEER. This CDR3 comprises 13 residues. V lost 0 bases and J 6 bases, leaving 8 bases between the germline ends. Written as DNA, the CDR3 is TGCGCCAGCAGCCAAGATCTTTTACAGACCCAGTACTTC. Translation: CASSQDLLQTQYF.

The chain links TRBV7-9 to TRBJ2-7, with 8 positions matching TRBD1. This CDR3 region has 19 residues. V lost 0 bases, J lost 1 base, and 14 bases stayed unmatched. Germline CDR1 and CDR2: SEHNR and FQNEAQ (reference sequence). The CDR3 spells CASSLAVRTGGLGSYEQYF. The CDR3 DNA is TGTGCCAGCAGCTTAGCGGTGAGAACAGGGGGACTGGGGTCCTACGAGCAGTACTTC.

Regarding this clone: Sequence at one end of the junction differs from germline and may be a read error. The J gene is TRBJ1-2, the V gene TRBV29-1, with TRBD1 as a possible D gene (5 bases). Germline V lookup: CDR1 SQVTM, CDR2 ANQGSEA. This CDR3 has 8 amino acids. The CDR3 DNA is TGCAGCGTTGGGGAGGGGTTCTTC. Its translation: CSVGEGFF.

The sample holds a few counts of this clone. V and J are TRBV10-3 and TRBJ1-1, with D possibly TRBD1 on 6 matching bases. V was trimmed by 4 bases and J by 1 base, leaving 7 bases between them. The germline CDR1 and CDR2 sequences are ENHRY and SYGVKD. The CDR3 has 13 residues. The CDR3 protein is CAISARGNTEAFF. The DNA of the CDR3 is TGTGCCATCAGTGCCAGGGGGAACACTGAAGCTTTCTTT.

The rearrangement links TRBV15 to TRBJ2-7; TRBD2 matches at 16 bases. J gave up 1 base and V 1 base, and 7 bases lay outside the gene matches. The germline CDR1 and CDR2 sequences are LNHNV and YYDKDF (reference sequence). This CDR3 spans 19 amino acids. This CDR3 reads CATSRVGLAGGSESYEQYF. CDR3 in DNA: TGTGCCACCAGCAGAGTGGGACTAGCGGGAGGGTCGGAATCCTACGAGCAGTACTTC.

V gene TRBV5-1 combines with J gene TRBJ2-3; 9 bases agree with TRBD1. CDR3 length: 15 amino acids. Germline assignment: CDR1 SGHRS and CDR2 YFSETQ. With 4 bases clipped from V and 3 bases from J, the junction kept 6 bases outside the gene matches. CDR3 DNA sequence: TGCGCCAGCAGCCGTACAGGGGGCGCGACAGATACGCAGTATTTT. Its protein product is CASSRTGGATDTQYF.

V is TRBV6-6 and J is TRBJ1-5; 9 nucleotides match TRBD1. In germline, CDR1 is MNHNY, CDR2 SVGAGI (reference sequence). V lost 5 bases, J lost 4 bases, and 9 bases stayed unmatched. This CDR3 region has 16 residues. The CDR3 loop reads CASSPYGTGRNQPQHF. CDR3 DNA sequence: TGTGCCAGCAGTCCATATGGGACAGGGAGAAATCAGCCCCAGCATTTT.

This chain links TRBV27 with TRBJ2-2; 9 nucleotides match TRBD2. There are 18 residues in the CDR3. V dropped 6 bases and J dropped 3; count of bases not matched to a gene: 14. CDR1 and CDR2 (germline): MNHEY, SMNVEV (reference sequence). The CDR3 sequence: CASRLSGGTTYYTGELFF. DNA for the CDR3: TGTGCCAGCAGACTGAGCGGGGGGACGACCTACTACACCGGGGAGCTGTTTTTT.

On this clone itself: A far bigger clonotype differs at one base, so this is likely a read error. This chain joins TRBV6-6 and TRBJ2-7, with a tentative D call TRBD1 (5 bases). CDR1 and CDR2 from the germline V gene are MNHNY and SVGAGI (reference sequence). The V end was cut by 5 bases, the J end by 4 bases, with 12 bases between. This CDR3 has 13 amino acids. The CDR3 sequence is CASSPLQDYEQYF. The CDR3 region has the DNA TGTGCCAGCAGTCCCTTACAGGATTACGAGCAGTACTTC.

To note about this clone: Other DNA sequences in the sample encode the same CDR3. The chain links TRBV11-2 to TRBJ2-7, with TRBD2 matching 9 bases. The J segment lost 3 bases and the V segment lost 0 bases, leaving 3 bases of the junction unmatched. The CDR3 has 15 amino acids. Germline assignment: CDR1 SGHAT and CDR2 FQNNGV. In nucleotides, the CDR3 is TGTGCCAGCAGCTTAGAGCGGGGGGGCTACTACGAGCAGTACTTC. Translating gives CASSLERGGYYEQYF.

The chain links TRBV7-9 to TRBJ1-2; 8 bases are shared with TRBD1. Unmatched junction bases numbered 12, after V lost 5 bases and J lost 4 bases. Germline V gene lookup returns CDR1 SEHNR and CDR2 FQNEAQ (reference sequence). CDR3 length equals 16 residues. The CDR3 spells CASSPNRDRTIYGYTF. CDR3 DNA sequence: TGTGCCAGCAGCCCCAACCGGGACAGGACAATCTATGGCTACACCTTC.

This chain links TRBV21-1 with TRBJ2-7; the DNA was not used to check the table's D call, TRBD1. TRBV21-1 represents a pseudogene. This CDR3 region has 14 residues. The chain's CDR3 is CASTRTGHPYEQYF. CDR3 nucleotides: TGTGCCAGCACGCGGACAGGACATCCCTACGAGCAGTACTTC.

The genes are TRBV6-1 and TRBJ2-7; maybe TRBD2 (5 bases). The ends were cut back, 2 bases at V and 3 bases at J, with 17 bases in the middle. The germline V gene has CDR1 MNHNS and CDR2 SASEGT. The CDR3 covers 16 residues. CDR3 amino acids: CASSEPGNANLYEQYF. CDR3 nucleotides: TGTGCCAGCAGTGAACCCGGGAATGCTAACCTCTACGAGCAGTACTTC.

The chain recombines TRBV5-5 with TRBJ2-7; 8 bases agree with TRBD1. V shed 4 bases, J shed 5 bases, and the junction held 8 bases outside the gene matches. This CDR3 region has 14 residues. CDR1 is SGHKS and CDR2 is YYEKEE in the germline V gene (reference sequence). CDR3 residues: CASSLQQGGHEQYF. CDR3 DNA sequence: TGTGCCAGCAGCCTACAACAGGGGGGCCACGAGCAGTACTTC.

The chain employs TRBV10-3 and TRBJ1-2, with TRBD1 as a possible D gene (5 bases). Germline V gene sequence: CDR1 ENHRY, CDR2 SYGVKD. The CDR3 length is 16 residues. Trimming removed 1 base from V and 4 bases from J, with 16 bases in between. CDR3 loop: CAISEWGPGMGYGYTF. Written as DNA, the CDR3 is TGTGCCATCAGTGAGTGGGGCCCAGGTATGGGCTATGGCTACACCTTC.

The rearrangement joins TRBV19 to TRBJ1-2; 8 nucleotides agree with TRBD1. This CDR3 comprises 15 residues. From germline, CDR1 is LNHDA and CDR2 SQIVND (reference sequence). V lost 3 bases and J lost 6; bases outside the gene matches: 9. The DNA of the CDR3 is TGTGCCAGTAGTATCCCTAGGACAGGGCAAGATGGCTACACCTTC. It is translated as CASSIPRTGQDGYTF.

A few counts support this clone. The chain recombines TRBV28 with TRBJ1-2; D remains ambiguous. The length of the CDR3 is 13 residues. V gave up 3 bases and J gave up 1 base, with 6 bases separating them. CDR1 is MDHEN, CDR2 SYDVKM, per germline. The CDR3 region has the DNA TGTGCCAGCAGTTTGGAGTATAACTATGGCTACACCTTC. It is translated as CASSLEYNYGYTF.

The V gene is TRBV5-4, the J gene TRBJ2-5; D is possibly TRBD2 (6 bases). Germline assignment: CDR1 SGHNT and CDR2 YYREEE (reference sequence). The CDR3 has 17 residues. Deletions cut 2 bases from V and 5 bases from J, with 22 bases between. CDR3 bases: TGTGCCAGCAGCTTCCGAAGAGGGACTGGGGCGTCGGAGACCCAGTACTTC. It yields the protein CASSFRRGTGASETQYF. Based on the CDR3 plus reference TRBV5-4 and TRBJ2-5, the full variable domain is ETGVTQSPTHLIKTRGQQVTLRCSSQSGHNTVSWYQQALGQGPQFIFQYYREEENGRGNFPPRFSGLQFPNYSSELNVNALELDDSALYLCASSFRRGTGASETQYFGPGTRLLVL.

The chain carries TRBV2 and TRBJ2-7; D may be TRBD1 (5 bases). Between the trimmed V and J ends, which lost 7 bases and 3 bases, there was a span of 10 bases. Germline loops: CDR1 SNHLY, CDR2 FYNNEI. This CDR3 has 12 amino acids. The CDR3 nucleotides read TGTGCCAGCAATCGGCAGGGCTACGAGCAGTACTTC. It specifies CASNRQGYEQYF.

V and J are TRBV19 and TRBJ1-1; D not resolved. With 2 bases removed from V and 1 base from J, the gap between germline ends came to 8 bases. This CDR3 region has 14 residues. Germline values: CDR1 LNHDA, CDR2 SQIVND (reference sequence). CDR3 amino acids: CASSIIKGNTEAFF. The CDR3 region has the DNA TGTGCCAGTAGTATAATAAAGGGGAACACTGAAGCTTTCTTT.

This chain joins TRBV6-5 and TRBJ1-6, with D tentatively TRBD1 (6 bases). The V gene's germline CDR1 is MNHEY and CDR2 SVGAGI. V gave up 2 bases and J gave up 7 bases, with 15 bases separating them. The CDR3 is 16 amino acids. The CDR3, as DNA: TGTGCCAGCAGTTACGACAGGCCGCCGTCAAATTCACCCCTCCACTTT. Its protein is CASSYDRPPSNSPLHF.

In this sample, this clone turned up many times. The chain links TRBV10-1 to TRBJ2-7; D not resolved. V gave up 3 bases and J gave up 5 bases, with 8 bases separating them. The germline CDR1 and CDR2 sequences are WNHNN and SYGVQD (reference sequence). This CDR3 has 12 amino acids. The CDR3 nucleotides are TGCGCCAGCAGTGATAATAGACACGAGCAGTACTTC. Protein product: CASSDNRHEQYF.

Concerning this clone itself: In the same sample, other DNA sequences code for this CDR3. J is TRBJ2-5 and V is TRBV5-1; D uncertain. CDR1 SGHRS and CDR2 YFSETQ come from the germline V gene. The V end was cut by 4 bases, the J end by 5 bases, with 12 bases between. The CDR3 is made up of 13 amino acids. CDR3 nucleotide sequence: TGCGCCAGCAGCCTCGGGTCACGGGAGACCCAGTACTTC. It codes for CASSLGSRETQYF.

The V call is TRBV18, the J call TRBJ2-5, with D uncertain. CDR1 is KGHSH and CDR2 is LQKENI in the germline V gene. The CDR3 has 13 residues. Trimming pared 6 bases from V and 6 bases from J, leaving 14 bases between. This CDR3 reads CASSPTEQKTQYF. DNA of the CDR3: TGTGCCAGCTCCCCGACCGAGCAGAAGACCCAGTACTTC.

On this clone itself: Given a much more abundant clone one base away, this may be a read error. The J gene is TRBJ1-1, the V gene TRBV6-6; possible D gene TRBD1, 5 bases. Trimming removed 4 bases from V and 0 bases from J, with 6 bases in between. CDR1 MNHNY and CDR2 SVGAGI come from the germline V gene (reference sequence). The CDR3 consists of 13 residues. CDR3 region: CASSWGMNTEAFF. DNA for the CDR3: TGTGCCAGCAGTTGGGGGATGAACACTGAAGCTTTCTTT.